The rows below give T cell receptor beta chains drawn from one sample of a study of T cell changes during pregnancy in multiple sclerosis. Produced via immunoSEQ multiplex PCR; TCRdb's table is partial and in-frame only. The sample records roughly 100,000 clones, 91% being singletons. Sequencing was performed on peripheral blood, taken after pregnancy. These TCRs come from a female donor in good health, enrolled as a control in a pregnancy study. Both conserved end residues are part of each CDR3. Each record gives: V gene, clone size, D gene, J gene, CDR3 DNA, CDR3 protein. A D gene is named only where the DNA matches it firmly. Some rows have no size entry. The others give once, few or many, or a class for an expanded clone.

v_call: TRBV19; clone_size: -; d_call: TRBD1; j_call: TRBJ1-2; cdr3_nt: TGTGCCAGTAGTATAGTAATTGGGACAGTGCTCGGCTACACCTTC; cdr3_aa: CASSIVIGTVLGYTF
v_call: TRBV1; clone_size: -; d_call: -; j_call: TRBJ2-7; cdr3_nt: TGCACCAGCAGCCCCATTAAGGACAGGAGAAGCTCCTACGAGCAGTACTTC; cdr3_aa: CTSSPIKDRRSSYEQYF
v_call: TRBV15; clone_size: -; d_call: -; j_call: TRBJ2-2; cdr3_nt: TGTGCCACCACCAACAGGGACGCGAACACCGGGGAGCTGTTTTTT; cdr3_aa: CATTNRDANTGELFF
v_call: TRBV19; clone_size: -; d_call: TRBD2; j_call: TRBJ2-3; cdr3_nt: TGTGCCAGTAGCAGCGGGGGGGGTAGCACAGATACGCAGTATTTT; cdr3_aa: CASSSGGGSTDTQYF
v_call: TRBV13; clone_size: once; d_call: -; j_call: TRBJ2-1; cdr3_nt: TGTGCCAGCAGCCTAAAGAGGAATGAGCAGTTCTTC; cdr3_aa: CASSLKRNEQFF
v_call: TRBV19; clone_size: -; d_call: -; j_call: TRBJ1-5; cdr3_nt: TGTGCCAGTAGATCTGGGGGGGCTGGGCAGCCCCAGCATTTT; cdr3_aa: CASRSGGAGQPQHF
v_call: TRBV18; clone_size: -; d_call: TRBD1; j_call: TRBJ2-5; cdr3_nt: TGTGCCAGCTCACCAGGGGACAGGGCTCGCGGGACCCAGTACTTC; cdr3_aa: CASSPGDRARGTQYF
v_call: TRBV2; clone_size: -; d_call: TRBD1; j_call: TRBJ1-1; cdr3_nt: TGTGCCAGCACCAGGGACAGCGCAATCTCTGAAGCTTTCTTT; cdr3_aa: CASTRDSAISEAFF
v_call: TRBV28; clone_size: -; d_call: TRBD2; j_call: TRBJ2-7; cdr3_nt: TGTGCCAGCAGTCTTGGACTAGCGGGGGCCCGGGAGCAGTACTTC; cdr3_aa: CASSLGLAGAREQYF
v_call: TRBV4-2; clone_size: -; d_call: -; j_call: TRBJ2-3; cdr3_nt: TGTGCCAGCAGCCAAGTAGGAGGGGCTAGCACAGATACGCAGTATTTT; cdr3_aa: CASSQVGGASTDTQYF
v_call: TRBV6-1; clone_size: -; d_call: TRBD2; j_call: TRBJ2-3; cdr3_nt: TGTGCCAGCACCCATGTTAGCGGGGGCCCAGATACGCAGTATTTT; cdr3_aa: CASTHVSGGPDTQYF
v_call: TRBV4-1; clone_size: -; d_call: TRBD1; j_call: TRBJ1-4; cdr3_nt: TGCGCCAGCAGCCAAAGAGGGACAGGGGGTCTTAGTGAAAAACTGTTTTTT; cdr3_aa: CASSQRGTGGLSEKLFF
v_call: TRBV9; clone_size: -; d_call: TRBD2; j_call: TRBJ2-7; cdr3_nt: TGTGCCAGCAGCGTGACTAGCGGGGCCTACGAGCAGTACTTC; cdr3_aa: CASSVTSGAYEQYF
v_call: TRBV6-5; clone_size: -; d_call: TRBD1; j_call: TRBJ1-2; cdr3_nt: TGTGCCAGCAGTCCAGACCGGGACAGGACTGGGAGCTACACCTTC; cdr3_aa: CASSPDRDRTGSYTF
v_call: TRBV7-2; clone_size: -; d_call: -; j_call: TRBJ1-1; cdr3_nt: TGTGCCAGCAGCGTACAGGAGAACACTGAAGCTTTCTTT; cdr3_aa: CASSVQENTEAFF
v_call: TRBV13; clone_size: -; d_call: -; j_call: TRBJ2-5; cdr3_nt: TGTGCCAGCAGCTTAGCAGGGTTGGAGACCCAGTACTTC; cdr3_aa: CASSLAGLETQYF
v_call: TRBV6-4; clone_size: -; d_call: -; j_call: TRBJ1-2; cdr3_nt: TGTGCCAGCAGTGACGAGGTTGGCTATGGCTACACCTTC; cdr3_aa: CASSDEVGYGYTF
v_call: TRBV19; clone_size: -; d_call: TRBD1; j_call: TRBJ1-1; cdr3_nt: TGTGCCAGCAAGGCGGCAGGGGGCAAGAACACTGAAGCTTTCTTT; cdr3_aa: CASKAAGGKNTEAFF
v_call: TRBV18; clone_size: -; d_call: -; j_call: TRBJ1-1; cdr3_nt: TGTGCCAGCTCACCACGGCTCCAGACAGATGAAGCTTTCTTT; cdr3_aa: CASSPRLQTDEAFF
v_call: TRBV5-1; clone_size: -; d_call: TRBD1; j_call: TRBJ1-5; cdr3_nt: TGCGCCAGCAGCTTGGGAGGGGGCACTGATCAGCCCCAGCATTTT; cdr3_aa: CASSLGGGTDQPQHF
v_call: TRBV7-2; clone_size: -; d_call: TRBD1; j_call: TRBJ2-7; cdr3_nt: TGTGCCAGCATTTCCTCCGGGACAGGGGGCTACGAGCAGTACTTC; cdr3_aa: CASISSGTGGYEQYF
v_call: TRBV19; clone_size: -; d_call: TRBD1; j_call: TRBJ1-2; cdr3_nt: TGTGCCAGTAGTCTCTCAGGGACAGGAAACTATGGCTACACCTTC; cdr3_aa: CASSLSGTGNYGYTF
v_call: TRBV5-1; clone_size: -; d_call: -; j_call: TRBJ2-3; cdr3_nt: TGCGCCAGCAGCATACCTAGTGATACGCAGTATTTT; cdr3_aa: CASSIPSDTQYF
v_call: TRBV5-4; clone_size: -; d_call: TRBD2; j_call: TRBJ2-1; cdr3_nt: TGTGCCAGCAGCTTAGCGGGGGCCCCAGGGAATGAGCAGTTCTTC; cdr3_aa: CASSLAGAPGNEQFF
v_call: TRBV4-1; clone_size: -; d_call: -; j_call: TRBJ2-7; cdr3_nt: TGCGCCAGCAGCCAACAGGGAAGGGAGCAGTACTTC; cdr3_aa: CASSQQGREQYF
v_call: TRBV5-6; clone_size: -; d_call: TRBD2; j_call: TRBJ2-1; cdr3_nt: TGTGCCAGCAGCTTGGAGCTAGCGGGGGCGTACTCCTACAATGAGCAGTTCTTC; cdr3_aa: CASSLELAGAYSYNEQFF
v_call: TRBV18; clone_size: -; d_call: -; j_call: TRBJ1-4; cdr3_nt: TGTGCCAGCTCACATCGCGGGAGTAATAATGAAAAACTGTTTTTT; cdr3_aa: CASSHRGSNNEKLFF
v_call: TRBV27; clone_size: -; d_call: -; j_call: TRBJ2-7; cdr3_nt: TGTGCCAGCAGTTTAACTGCGTCCTACGAGCAGTACTTC; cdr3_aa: CASSLTASYEQYF
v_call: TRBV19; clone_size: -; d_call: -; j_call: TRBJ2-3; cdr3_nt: TGTGCCAGTAGTCCCCGGGCCGGAGCGGCAGATACGCAGTATTTT; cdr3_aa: CASSPRAGAADTQYF
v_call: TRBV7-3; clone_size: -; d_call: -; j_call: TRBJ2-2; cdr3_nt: TGTGCCAGCAGCTTACGAGGGAACACCGGGGAGCTGTTTTTT; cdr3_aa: CASSLRGNTGELFF
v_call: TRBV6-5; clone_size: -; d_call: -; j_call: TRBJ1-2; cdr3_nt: TGTGCCAGCAGTTACGAGGGCCGAGGCTACACCTTC; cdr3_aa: CASSYEGRGYTF
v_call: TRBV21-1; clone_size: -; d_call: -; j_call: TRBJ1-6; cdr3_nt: TGTGCCAGCAGCAAAGACGACAGGGGTTGGGGTTCACCCCTCCACTTT; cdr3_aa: CASSKDDRGWGSPLHF
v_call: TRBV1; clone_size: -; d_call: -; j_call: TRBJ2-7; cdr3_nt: TGCACCAGCAGCTCCCCGGACAGGGGCGGCTACGAGCAGTACTTC; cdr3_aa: CTSSSPDRGGYEQYF
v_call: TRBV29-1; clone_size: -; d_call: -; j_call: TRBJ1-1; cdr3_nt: TGCAGCGCTTCACCTAACAGGGAAGCTTTCTTT; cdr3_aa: CSASPNREAFF
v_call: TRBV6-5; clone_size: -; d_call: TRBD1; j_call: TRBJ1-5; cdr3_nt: TGTGCCAGCAGTCCCGGACAGGGCAATCAGCCCCAGCATTTT; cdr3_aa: CASSPGQGNQPQHF
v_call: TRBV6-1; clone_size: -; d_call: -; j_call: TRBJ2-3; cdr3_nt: TGTGCCAGCAGTGAAACCCGGAGGGATACGCAGTATTTT; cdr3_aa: CASSETRRDTQYF
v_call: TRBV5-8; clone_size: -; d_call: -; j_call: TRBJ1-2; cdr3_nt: TGTGCCAGCAGCTCGAGGGATGGCTACACCTTC; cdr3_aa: CASSSRDGYTF
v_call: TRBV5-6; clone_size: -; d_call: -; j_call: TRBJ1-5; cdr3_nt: TGTGCCAGCAGCTTGAGAGGCCATAGCAATCAGCCCCAGCATTTT; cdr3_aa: CASSLRGHSNQPQHF
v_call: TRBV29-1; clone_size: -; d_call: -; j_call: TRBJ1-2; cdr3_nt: TGCAGCGTTGAAGGAGACCAGGCATCCTATGGCTACACCTTC; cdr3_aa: CSVEGDQASYGYTF
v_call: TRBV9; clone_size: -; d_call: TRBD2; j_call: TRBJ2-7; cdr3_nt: TGTGCCAGCAGCCCGGGACTAGCGATGTACGAGCAGTACTTC; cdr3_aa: CASSPGLAMYEQYF
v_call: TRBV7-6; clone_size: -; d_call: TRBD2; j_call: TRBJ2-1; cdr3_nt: TGTGCCAGCAGCTTTGGCGGGGGGGCCACTGAGCAGTTCTTC; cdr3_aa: CASSFGGGATEQFF
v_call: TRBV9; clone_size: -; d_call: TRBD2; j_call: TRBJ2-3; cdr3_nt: TGTGCCAGCAGCTTCACTAGCGGGGCGCCCACAGATACGCAGTATTTT; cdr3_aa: CASSFTSGAPTDTQYF
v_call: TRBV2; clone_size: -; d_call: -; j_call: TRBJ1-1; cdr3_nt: TGTGCCAGCAGTGAAAGGACAGAAAACACTGAAGCTTTCTTT; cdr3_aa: CASSERTENTEAFF
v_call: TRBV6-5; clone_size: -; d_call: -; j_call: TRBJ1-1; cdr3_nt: TGTGCCAGCAGTTACTCGGCGGTAATGAACACTGAAGCTTTCTTT; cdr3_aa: CASSYSAVMNTEAFF
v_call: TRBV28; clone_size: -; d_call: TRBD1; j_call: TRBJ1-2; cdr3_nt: TGTGCCAGCATGAACACAGGGGGCCGTGGCTACACCTTC; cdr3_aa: CASMNTGGRGYTF
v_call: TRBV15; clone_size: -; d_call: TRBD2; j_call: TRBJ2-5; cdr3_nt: TGTGCCACCAGCACTGCGGGGGGGATAAGCGAGACCCAGTACTTC; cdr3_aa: CATSTAGGISETQYF
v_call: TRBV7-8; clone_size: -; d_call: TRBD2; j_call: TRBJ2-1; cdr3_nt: TGTGCCAGCAGCTCGCGTAGCGGGGGAGACAATGAGCAGTTCTTC; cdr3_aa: CASSSRSGGDNEQFF
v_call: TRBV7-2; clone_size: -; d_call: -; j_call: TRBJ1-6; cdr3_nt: TGTGCTAGCACCTCCCAGGGGTCACCCCTCCACTTT; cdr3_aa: CASTSQGSPLHF
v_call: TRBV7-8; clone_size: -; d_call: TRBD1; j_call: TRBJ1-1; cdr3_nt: TGTGCCAGCAGCCCCCGGACAGGGCAGAACACTGAAGCTTTCTTT; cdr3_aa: CASSPRTGQNTEAFF
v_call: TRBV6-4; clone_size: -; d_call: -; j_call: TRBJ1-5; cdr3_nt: TGTGCCAGCAGTCTAGAGGCATACAATCAGCCCCAGCATTTT; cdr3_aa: CASSLEAYNQPQHF
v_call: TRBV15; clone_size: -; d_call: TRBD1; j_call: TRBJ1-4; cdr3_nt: TGTGCCACCAGCAGAGAGCGGGACAGGGGACCGACTAATGAAAAACTGTTTTTT; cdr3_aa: CATSRERDRGPTNEKLFF
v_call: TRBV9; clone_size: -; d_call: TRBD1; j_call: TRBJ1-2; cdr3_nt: TGTGCCAGCAGCGTAGGGGACAGGGAAATCTATGGCTACACCTTC; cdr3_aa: CASSVGDREIYGYTF
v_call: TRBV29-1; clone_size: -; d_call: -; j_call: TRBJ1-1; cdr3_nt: TGCAGCGTTGAGAAGACAGCTGTCGGCACTGAAGCTTTCTTT; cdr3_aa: CSVEKTAVGTEAFF
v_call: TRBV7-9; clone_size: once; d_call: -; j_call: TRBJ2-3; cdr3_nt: TGTGCCAGCAGCTTACTAATTGGCGGGGCAGATACGCAGTATTTT; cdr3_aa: CASSLLIGGADTQYF